These 25 T cell receptor beta chains share one sample of origin, sequenced in a study of graft-versus-host responses after intestinal transplantation. Their antigens remain unidentified. Method: immunoSEQ multiplex PCR; TCRdb's copy keeps in-frame clones and lacks some. Of just over 70,000 clones in the sample, approximately 80% were seen once. Sequenced material: unstimulated CD4+ T cells sorted from spleen or lymph node cells, taken before transplant. Source of these receptors: a human donor who was the organ donor for an intestinal transplant.

The CDR3: CASSSGTENSPLHF. In nucleotides, the CDR3 is TGTGCCAGCAGCTCCGGGACAGAGAATTCACCCCTCCACTTT. The chain joins TRBV11-2 to TRBJ1-6; TRBD1 aligns across 7 bases. Germline V gene sequence: CDR1 SGHAT, CDR2 FQNNGV. V was clipped by 4 bases and J by 7 bases; unmatched bases: 4. This CDR3 region has 14 residues.

In DNA, the CDR3 is TGTGCCAGCACCTATACAGGGGGCACTGAAGCTTTCTTT. Its protein product is CASTYTGGTEAFF. V gene TRBV6-6 combines with J gene TRBJ1-1; 8 nucleotides agree with TRBD1. Looked up from germline, CDR1 is MNHNY and CDR2 is SVGAGI (reference sequence). The CDR3 loop spans 13 amino acids. Losses at the gene ends were 7 bases for V and 4 bases for J; bases not matched to a gene: 5.

This chain uses TRBV4-3 with TRBJ2-7; TRBD2 aligns across 8 bases. The CDR3 is 13 amino acids. Trimming cost V 8 bases and J 0 bases; bases outside gene matches: 3. Germline CDR1 and CDR2: LGHNA and YSLEER. This chain's CDR3 is CASRGGHSYEQYV. CDR3 coding DNA: TGCGCCAGCCGGGGGGGCCACTCCTACGAGCAGTACGTC.

This clone showed up just a few times. As DNA, the CDR3 is TGTGCCAGCAGTTCGAGTCAACTTCGACACCCTGAAGCTTTCTTT. Translation: CASSSSQLRHPEAFF. The chain combines TRBV28 with TRBJ1-1; D call uncertain. The CDR3 runs to 15 residues. Between the trimmed V and J ends, which lost 4 bases and 6 bases, there was a span of 18 bases. Germline V gene sequence: CDR1 MDHEN, CDR2 SYDVKM.

The V gene is TRBV6-1, the J gene TRBJ2-7, with D perhaps TRBD2 (6 bases). Germline V lookup: CDR1 MNHNS, CDR2 SASEGT. Trimming pared 3 bases from V and 7 bases from J, leaving 16 bases between. This CDR3 has 14 residues. Here the CDR3 DNA reads TGTGCCAGCAGTGATAGGGACTGGGTTAAGGAGCAGTACGTC. It is translated as CASSDRDWVKEQYV.

The CDR3 protein is CASSLREGYTIYF. In DNA, the CDR3 is TGTGCCAGCAGTTTAAGGGAGGGCTACACCATATATTTT. V and J are TRBV28 and TRBJ1-3; no definite D call. With 2 bases removed from V and 8 bases from J, the gap between germline ends came to 10 bases. Germline CDR1 reads MDHEN; CDR2 reads SYDVKM. This CDR3 has 13 amino acids.

The chain employs TRBV6-1 and TRBJ2-7; 8 nucleotides align to TRBD1. The V gene end was trimmed by 2 bases and the J gene end by 7 bases; junction bases not matched to a gene: 7. The germline gives CDR1 MNHNS, CDR2 SASEGT. The CDR3 is 14 amino acids. The CDR3 DNA reads as TGTGCCAGCAGTGAACTCCAGGGGGCAGGTGAGCAGTACGTC. Its translation is CASSELQGAGEQYV.

The chain is built from TRBV6-6 and TRBJ1-2; tentative D call: TRBD1 (6 bases). Germline V gene sequence: CDR1 MNHNY, CDR2 SVGAGI (reference sequence). The CDR3 consists of 12 residues. V was pared by 5 bases and J by 4 bases, with 8 bases between. CDR3 protein: CASSPGVYGYTF. The CDR3 DNA reads as TGTGCCAGCAGTCCAGGGGTCTATGGCTACACCTTC.

The J gene is TRBJ2-2, the V gene TRBV6-1, with a weak D call TRBD1 (6 bases). Germline CDR1 reads MNHNS; CDR2 reads SASEGT. The CDR3 is 11 residues long. V was trimmed by 7 bases and J by 9 bases, leaving 9 bases between them. Here the CDR3 DNA reads TGTGCCAGCAAGGACAGTTGGGAGCTGTTTTTT. Its translation is CASKDSWELFF.

The rearrangement uses TRBV28 and TRBJ2-6, with 7 positions matching TRBD2. J gave up 0 bases and V 8 bases, and 10 bases lay outside the gene matches. Germline CDR1 MDHEN, CDR2 SYDVKM. CDR3 length: 17 amino acids. The CDR3 DNA sequence: TGTGCCAGCCTGGGGGGAGGGTGGTTCTCTGGGGCCAACGTCCTGACTTTC. Protein: CASLGGGWFSGANVLTF.

This clone was detected only a few times. The V gene is TRBV5-6, the J gene TRBJ1-2; 7 bases map to TRBD1. Trimming removed 4 bases from V and 4 bases from J; junction bases left unmatched: 1. The CDR3 covers 12 residues. Germline V CDR1 and CDR2: SGHDT, YYEEEE. The CDR3 DNA reads as TGTGCCAGCAGCGGACAGGTCTATGGCTACACCTTC. Translating gives CASSGQVYGYTF.

This clone was picked up one time. The rearrangement uses TRBV19 and TRBJ1-1, with a tentative D call TRBD1 (5 bases). This CDR3 region has 15 residues. Trimming took 7 bases from V and 0 from J, leaving 15 bases between them. Germline loops: CDR1 LNHDA, CDR2 SQIVND (reference sequence). The CDR3 region is CASKGQAPMNTEAFF. The CDR3 DNA sequence: TGTGCCAGTAAGGGGCAGGCTCCAATGAACACTGAAGCTTTCTTT.

The chain has TRBV5-1 and TRBJ1-2, with D possibly being TRBD1 (5 bases). Germline CDR1 and CDR2: SGHRS and YFSETQ. The V end was cut by 7 bases, the J end by 6 bases, with 16 bases between. The CDR3 runs to 13 residues. As DNA, the CDR3 is TGCGCCAGCGGGTCGGGGGGAATAGATGGCTACACCTTC. Amino acid sequence: CASGSGGIDGYTF. The entire variable domain, with the rest obtained from reference TRBV5-1 and TRBJ1-2, is as follows: KAGVTQTPRYLIKTRGQQVTLSCSPISGHRSVSWYQQTPGQGLQFLFEYFSETQRNKGNFPGRFSGRQFSNSRSEMNVSTLELGDSALYLCASGSGGIDGYTFGSGTRLTVV.

CDR3 residues: CATSRDRGGGSPLHF. The CDR3, as DNA: TGTGCCACCAGCAGAGATAGGGGAGGAGGGTCACCCCTCCACTTT. The genes are TRBV15 and TRBJ1-6, with a tentative D call TRBD1 (5 bases). Germline V gene lookup returns CDR1 LNHNV and CDR2 YYDKDF (reference sequence). Trimming cost V 0 bases and J 10 bases, with 13 bases left between them. This CDR3 is built from 15 residues.

The chain employs TRBV30 and TRBJ1-2, with 8 bases aligning to TRBD1. The CDR3 spans 11 residues. Germline-derived CDR1 and CDR2 are GTSNPN and SVGIG (reference sequence). In nucleotides, the CDR3 is TGTGCGCTGGGACAGGCCTATGGCTACACCTTC. Amino acids: CALGQAYGYTF.

V usage is TRBV6-1 and J usage is TRBJ1-2; possible D gene TRBD1, 6 bases. This CDR3 has 13 residues. Germline-derived CDR1 and CDR2 are MNHNS and SASEGT. Trimming took off 7 bases at V and 1 base at J, with 10 bases between the two ends. CDR3 DNA sequence: TGTGCCAGCACGGGACACGTTAACTATGGCTACACCTTC. This gives the protein CASTGHVNYGYTF.

This sequence joins TRBV11-3 and TRBJ1-1; the D is unclear. Germline assignment: CDR1 SGHNT and CDR2 YENEEA. V dropped 4 bases and J dropped 8 bases, with 11 bases sitting between them. The CDR3 runs to 12 residues. DNA of the CDR3: TGTGCCAGCAGCTCGGGAGGAGGGGAAGCTTTCTTT. It is translated as CASSSGGGEAFF.

On this clone itself: A read error may account for a junction end that differs from germline. This chain joins TRBV7-7 and TRBJ2-5; possible D gene TRBD1, 6 bases. Germline CDR1 is SSHAT and CDR2 is FNYEAQ (reference sequence). The CDR3 runs 16 residues. DNA for the CDR3: TGTGCTAGCAGCCCACGGGCAGGGGCCATACAAGAGACCCAGTACTTC. Encoded protein: CASSPRAGAIQETQYF.

V is TRBV2 and J is TRBJ1-1; D perhaps matches TRBD1 (6 bases). CDR3 length: 15 residues. Germline V gene data show CDR1 as SNHLY and CDR2 as FYNNEI. Trimming left V 5 bases short and J 3 bases short, with 16 bases between. As DNA, the CDR3 is TGTGCCAGCAGTTCCCAGGGGTTTTCGGACACTGAAGCTTTCTTT. Encoded protein: CASSSQGFSDTEAFF.

This clone was counted once. This chain joins TRBV7-6 and TRBJ1-5; possibly TRBD1 for D (5 bases). The V end lost 3 bases, the J end lost 5 bases, and 8 bases lay between the germline ends. The CDR3 totals 13 residues. CDR1 SGHVS and CDR2 FNYEAQ come from the germline V gene. The CDR3, as DNA: TGTGCCAGCAGCTTCTCGGGGGATCAGCCCCAGCATTTT. As protein: CASSFSGDQPQHF. Together with reference TRBV7-6 and TRBJ1-5, the CDR3 gives the full variable domain: GAGVSQSPRYKVTKRGQDVALRCDPISGHVSLYWYRQALGQGPEFLTYFNYEAQQDKSGLPNDRFSAERPEGSISTLTIQRTEQRDSAMYRCASSFSGDQPQHFGDGTRLSIL.

The V call is TRBV2, the J call TRBJ2-7, with D possibly matching TRBD1 (5 bases). The ends were cut back, 5 bases at V and 1 base at J, with 6 bases in the middle. CDR1 and CDR2 (germline): SNHLY, FYNNEI. CDR3 size: 12 residues. The CDR3 nucleotides are TGTGCCAGCAGTACAGGATCCTACGAGCAGTACGTC. Protein product: CASSTGSYEQYV.

The V gene is TRBV19, the J gene TRBJ1-3; possibly TRBD1 for D (6 bases). V lost 8 bases to trimming and J lost 3 bases, with 11 bases between them. The CDR3 consists of 13 residues. From germline, CDR1 is LNHDA and CDR2 SQIVND (reference sequence). The CDR3 sequence is CASRGQNGNTIYF. CDR3 DNA sequence: TGTGCCAGTCGCGGACAGAATGGAAACACCATATATTTT.

The CDR3 protein is CASSPTGTDYNEQFF. CDR3 DNA: TGTGCCAGCAGCCCCACCGGGACAGACTACAATGAGCAGTTCTTC. This chain joins TRBV5-4 and TRBJ2-1, with TRBD1 matching over 7 bases. The V gene end was trimmed by 4 bases and the J gene end by 3 bases; junction bases not matched to a gene: 7. This CDR3 region has 15 residues. Germline-derived CDR1 and CDR2 are SGHNT and YYREEE (reference sequence).

The chain uses TRBV14 and TRBJ2-7; 12 bases fit TRBD2. Per germline, CDR1 SGHDN and CDR2 FVKESK. CDR3 size: 14 residues. V was clipped by 2 bases and J by 4 bases; unmatched bases: 0. As DNA, the CDR3 is TGTGCCAGCAGCCAAACTAGCGGGGGGTACGAGCAGTACGTC. This gives the protein CASSQTSGGYEQYV.

The genes are TRBV28 and TRBJ2-5, with D possibly matching TRBD1 (6 bases). The CDR3 is 15 residues long. Germline CDR1 and CDR2: MDHEN and SYDVKM. The ends were cut back, 6 bases at V and 3 bases at J, with 17 bases in the middle. CDR3 bases: TGTGCCAGCAGCCAGGTCCAGGGGACAAAAGAGACCCAGTACTTC. Translation: CASSQVQGTKETQYF.